This is a list of T cell receptor beta chains from one sample in a study of cytomegalovirus exposure and HLA in healthy donors. Libraries were prepared by immunoSEQ multiplex PCR; TCRdb keeps only in-frame clonotypes and omits some of them. The table shows 110,000 to 150,000 clones, with 80% occurring only once. Sequencing was performed on PBMCs. The origin of the receptors is a man aged 40-49 years in good health and CMV-seropositive. The CDR3 runs from the conserved cysteine through the conserved F or W. Each record gives: V gene, clone size, D gene, J gene, CDR3 protein, CDR3 DNA. A D gene is named only where the DNA matches it firmly. Some rows mark clone size as missing; the rest say once, few, many or name a class of expanded clone.

>TRBV30|-|TRBD1|TRBJ2-1
CAWSLGGRGRRNEQFF
TGTGCCTGGAGTTTGGGGGGCAGGGGGCGCAGGAATGAGCAGTTCTTC
>TRBV4-3|few|TRBD1|TRBJ1-2
CASSQTLLQGGGYTF
TGCGCCAGCAGCCAAACATTGTTACAGGGGGGTGGCTACACCTTC
>TRBV18|-|-|TRBJ1-4
CASSPPGARTNEKLFF
TGTGCCAGCTCCCCACCGGGGGCCAGAACTAATGAAAAACTGTTTTTT
>TRBV4-3|-|TRBD1|TRBJ1-1
CASSQTPGQQTEAFF
TGCGCCAGCAGCCAAACCCCGGGACAGCAGACTGAAGCTTTCTTT
>TRBV5-6|-|TRBD2|TRBJ2-7
CASSLLFAGGYEQYF
TGTGCCAGCAGCTTGCTCTTTGCGGGAGGTTACGAGCAGTACTTC
>TRBV28|-|-|TRBJ1-1
CASSFYTEAFF
TGTGCCAGCAGTTTCTACACTGAAGCTTTCTTT
>TRBV2|-|-|TRBJ1-2
CASTESIQRLDGYTF
TGTGCCAGCACGGAGTCAATCCAGAGATTGGATGGCTATACCTTC
>TRBV12-5|-|TRBD2|TRBJ2-5
CASGPGLAGGRRETQYF
TGTGCTAGTGGTCCGGGACTAGCGGGAGGACGAAGAGAGACCCAGTACTTC
>TRBV7-8|-|-|TRBJ2-1
CASSLRVGRGSRNEQFF
TGTGCCAGCAGCTTAAGAGTGGGCAGGGGATCCCGCAATGAGCAGTTCTTC
>TRBV7-9|-|-|TRBJ1-4
CASSRGQGEGEKLFF
TGTGCCAGCAGCCGAGGACAAGGGGAGGGTGAAAAACTGTTTTTT
>TRBV7-9|-|TRBD2|TRBJ2-7
CASTFSGRHPYEQYF
TGTGCCAGCACCTTTAGCGGGAGGCACCCCTACGAGCAGTACTTC
>TRBV29-1|-|TRBD1|TRBJ2-3
CSVETGLGDTQYF
TGCAGCGTTGAGACAGGGTTAGGAGATACGCAGTATTTT
>TRBV2|-|-|TRBJ2-5
CASREPPGLPLQETQYF
TGTGCCAGCAGAGAACCCCCTGGGCTACCGCTCCAAGAGACCCAGTACTTC
>TRBV2|-|-|TRBJ2-5
CASSPGLQETQYF
TGTGCCAGCAGTCCCGGCCTACAGGAGACCCAGTACTTC
>TRBV25-1|-|TRBD2|TRBJ2-1
CASSGAGGNNEQFF
TGTGCCAGCAGTGGGGCGGGGGGGAATAATGAGCAGTTCTTC
>TRBV19|-|-|TRBJ2-1
CASSTPGRNEQFF
TGTGCCAGTAGTACGCCCGGTCGGAATGAGCAGTTCTTC
>TRBV11-3|-|-|TRBJ2-3
CASLTGPTGTQYF
TGTGCCAGCTTAACGGGTCCCACAGGTACGCAGTATTTT
>TRBV27|-|-|TRBJ1-1
CASSPSGNAEAFF
TGTGCCAGCAGTCCAAGCGGGAACGCTGAAGCTTTCTTT
>TRBV4-3|once|TRBD2|TRBJ2-7
CASSQAVSSGALDYEQYF
TGCGCCAGCAGCCAGGCCGTATCTAGCGGGGCACTCGACTACGAGCAGTACTTC
>TRBV6-1|-|-|TRBJ1-4
CASSEVTGAWTTNEKLFF
TGTGCCAGCAGTGAGGTGACAGGTGCCTGGACAACTAATGAAAAACTGTTTTTT
>TRBV5-8|-|-|TRBJ1-4
CASSLVQGRVSGKLFF
TGTGCCAGCAGCTTGGTACAGGGCAGGGTTTCTGGAAAACTGTTTTTT
>TRBV6-5|-|-|TRBJ2-2
CASRRYRDSGELFF
TGTGCCAGCAGACGCTACAGGGATTCCGGGGAGCTGTTTTTT
>TRBV11-2|-|-|TRBJ2-7
CASRGDTSYEQYF
TGTGCCAGCCGGGGGGACACCTCCTACGAGCAGTACTTC
>TRBV9|-|TRBD1|TRBJ2-4
CASSPRDRGRLDQYF
TGTGCCAGCAGCCCACGGGACAGGGGGCGACTGGATCAGTACTTC
>TRBV19|-|-|TRBJ1-1
CASRMRENTEAFF
TGTGCCAGTAGGATGAGGGAAAACACTGAAGCTTTCTTT
>TRBV7-9|-|-|TRBJ1-1
CASSLRAGQNTEAFF
TGTGCCAGCAGCTTAAGGGCCGGACAGAACACTGAAGCTTTCTTT
>TRBV28|-|TRBD1|TRBJ1-4
CASSATGAGNEKLFF
TGTGCCAGCAGTGCCACAGGGGCGGGTAATGAAAAACTGTTTTTT
>TRBV9|-|TRBD1|TRBJ1-1
CASSESTGQPFNTEAFF
TGTGCCAGCAGCGAGAGTACGGGACAGCCATTTAACACTGAAGCTTTCTTT
>TRBV5-4|-|-|TRBJ1-2
CASSPEGALGYGYTF
TGTGCCAGCAGCCCAGAAGGGGCCCTAGGATATGGCTACACCTTC
>TRBV18|-|-|TRBJ2-1
CASSPMTSYNEQFF
TGTGCCAGCTCACCAATGACTAGCTACAATGAGCAGTTCTTC
>TRBV19|-|-|TRBJ1-2
CASSIGLLEAGKDGYTF
TGTGCCAGTAGTATAGGTCTCCTAGAGGCAGGGAAGGATGGCTACACCTTC
>TRBV5-1|-|-|TRBJ2-7
CASSLNPADSASYEQYF
TGCGCCAGCAGCTTGAATCCGGCGGACAGTGCCTCCTACGAGCAGTACTTC
>TRBV7-8|-|TRBD1|TRBJ1-2
CASTGSGQALLYGYTF
TGTGCCAGCACCGGGTCCGGACAGGCGCTATTGTATGGCTACACCTTC
>TRBV2|-|-|TRBJ1-1
CASMRRLGNTEAFF
TGTGCCAGCATGAGGCGTCTGGGGAACACTGAAGCTTTCTTT
>TRBV7-9|-|TRBD1|TRBJ2-1
CASSFRGRADNEQFF
TGTGCCAGCAGCTTCAGGGGGCGGGCAGACAATGAGCAGTTCTTC
>TRBV21-1|-|-|TRBJ2-2
CASSRRESGQGATNTGELFF
TGTGCCAGCAGCCGACGAGAGAGCGGACAGGGGGCGACGAACACCGGGGAGCTGTTTTTT
>TRBV4-2|-|TRBD1|TRBJ2-4
CASSQVGTGGKNIQYF
TGTGCCAGCAGCCAAGTCGGGACAGGGGGCAAAAACATTCAGTACTTC
>TRBV5-1|-|TRBD1|TRBJ1-4
CASSSPGQGLANEKLFF
TGCGCCAGCAGTTCTCCGGGACAGGGCTTAGCTAATGAAAAACTGTTTTTT
>TRBV6-5|-|TRBD1|TRBJ2-7
CASSYSGQTYEQYF
TGTGCCAGCAGTTACTCGGGACAGACCTACGAGCAGTACTTC
>TRBV4-3|few|-|TRBJ2-1
CASSQDRLVGASNEQFF
TGCGCCAGCAGCCAAGACAGACTAGTAGGGGCCTCCAATGAGCAGTTCTTC
>TRBV29-1|-|-|TRBJ1-1
CSVARKGGQGAFF
TGCAGCGTTGCTAGGAAAGGGGGACAAGGAGCTTTCTTT
>TRBV13|-|TRBD1|TRBJ1-2
CASSLTQGAWEGYTF
TGTGCCAGCAGCCTAACACAGGGGGCATGGGAAGGCTACACCTTC
>TRBV27|-|-|TRBJ1-2
CASTNLQGTYGYTF
TGTGCCAGCACTAACTTACAGGGAACCTATGGCTACACCTTC
>TRBV28|-|-|TRBJ1-6
CASSPSQGLNSPLHF
TGTGCCAGCAGTCCCTCGCAGGGCCTTAATTCACCCCTCCACTTT
>TRBV28|-|-|TRBJ1-4
CASSPLGAAYLDEKLFF
TGTGCCAGCAGCCCCCTAGGGGCGGCGTATTTGGATGAAAAACTGTTTTTT
>TRBV29-1|-|-|TRBJ2-7
CSVEDLSYEQYF
TGCAGCGTTGAAGATCTTAGCTACGAGCAGTACTTC
>TRBV5-4|-|-|TRBJ2-3
CASSFGSPGENTQYF
TGTGCCAGCAGTTTCGGGAGCCCAGGTGAAAATACGCAGTATTTT
>TRBV19|-|-|TRBJ1-2
CASTPSRPGARRYGYTF
TGTGCCAGTACTCCCTCTCGCCCAGGGGCCAGGCGCTATGGCTACACCTTC
>TRBV27|-|-|TRBJ2-7
CASAQNGFYYERYF
TGTGCCAGCGCCCAAAACGGTTTCTACTACGAGCGGTACTTC
>TRBV7-2|-|-|TRBJ2-1
CASSLIPQDNEQFF
TGTGCCAGCAGCTTAATTCCCCAGGACAATGAGCAGTTCTTC
>TRBV4-1|-|TRBD2|TRBJ2-7
CASSPGLAGGLLTYEQYF
TGCGCCAGCAGCCCGGGACTAGCGGGAGGTCTACTGACCTACGAGCAGTACTTC
>TRBV5-4|-|TRBD1|TRBJ1-1
CASSLVRTGGDPTEAFF
TGTGCCAGCAGCTTGGTCCGGACAGGGGGCGATCCCACTGAAGCTTTCTTT
>TRBV4-3|-|-|TRBJ2-3
CASSQDQATDTQYF
TGCGCCAGCAGCCAAGATCAGGCCACAGATACGCAGTATTTT
>TRBV4-2|-|TRBD1|TRBJ1-4
CASSPETGGLGTNEKLFF
TGTGCCAGCAGCCCTGAGACAGGGGGCCTCGGGACTAATGAAAAACTGTTTTTT
>TRBV7-8|once|-|TRBJ1-2
CASSGRQASGYGYTF
TGTGCCAGCAGCGGTAGACAGGCCTCGGGCTATGGCTACACCTTC
>TRBV5-4|-|TRBD1|TRBJ2-7
CASSSDRSYEQYF
TGTGCCAGCAGTTCGGACAGGAGCTACGAGCAGTACTTC
>TRBV2|-|-|TRBJ2-2
CASSGASTGELFF
TGTGCCAGCAGTGGAGCTAGCACCGGGGAGCTGTTTTTT
>TRBV6-1|-|-|TRBJ1-1
CASPQPGGTEAFF
TGTGCCAGTCCCCAACCCGGGGGCACTGAAGCTTTCTTT
>TRBV28|-|-|TRBJ2-7
CASSLTRERASYEQYF
TGTGCCAGCAGCTTGACGAGGGAGCGGGCCTCCTACGAGCAGTACTTC
>TRBV4-3|-|-|TRBJ1-4
CASSQARVSAPLATNEKLFF
TGCGCCAGCAGCCAAGCTCGGGTTTCAGCTCCACTTGCAACTAATGAAAAACTGTTTTTT